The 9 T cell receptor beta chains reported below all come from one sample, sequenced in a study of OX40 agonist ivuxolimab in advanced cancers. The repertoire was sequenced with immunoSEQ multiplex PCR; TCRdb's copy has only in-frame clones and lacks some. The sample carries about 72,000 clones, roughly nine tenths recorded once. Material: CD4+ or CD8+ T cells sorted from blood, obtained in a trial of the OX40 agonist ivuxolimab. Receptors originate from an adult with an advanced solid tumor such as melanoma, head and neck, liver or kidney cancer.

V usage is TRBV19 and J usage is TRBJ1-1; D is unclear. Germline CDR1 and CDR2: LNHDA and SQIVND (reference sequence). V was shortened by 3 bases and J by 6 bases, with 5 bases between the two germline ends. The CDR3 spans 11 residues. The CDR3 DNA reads TGTGCCAGTAGTATCCTGGCTGAAGCTTTCTTT. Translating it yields CASSILAEAFF.

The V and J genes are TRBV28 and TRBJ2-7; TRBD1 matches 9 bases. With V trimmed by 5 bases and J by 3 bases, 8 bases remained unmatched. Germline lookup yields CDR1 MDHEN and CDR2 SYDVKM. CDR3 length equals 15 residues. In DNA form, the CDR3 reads TGTGCCAGCAGTACCACCGGGACAGGGAACTACGAGCAGTACTTC. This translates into CASSTTGTGNYEQYF.

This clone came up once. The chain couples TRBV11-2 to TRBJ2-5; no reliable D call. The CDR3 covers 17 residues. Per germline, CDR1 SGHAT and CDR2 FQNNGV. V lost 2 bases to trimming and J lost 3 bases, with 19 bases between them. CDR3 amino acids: CASSLILSVNSKETQYF. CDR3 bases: TGTGCCAGCAGCTTAATCCTATCAGTCAATTCTAAAGAGACCCAGTACTTC.

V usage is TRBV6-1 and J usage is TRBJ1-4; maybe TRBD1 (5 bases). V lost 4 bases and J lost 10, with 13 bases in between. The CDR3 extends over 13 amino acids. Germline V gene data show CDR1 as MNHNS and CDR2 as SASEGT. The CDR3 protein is CASSGVRDGKLFF. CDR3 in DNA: TGTGCCAGCAGTGGGGTCAGGGACGGAAAACTGTTTTTT.

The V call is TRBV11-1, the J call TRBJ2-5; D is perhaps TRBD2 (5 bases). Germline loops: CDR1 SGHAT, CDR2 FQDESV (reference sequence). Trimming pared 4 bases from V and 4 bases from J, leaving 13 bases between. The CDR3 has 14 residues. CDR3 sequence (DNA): TGTGCCAGCAGCTCAAAACTAGTTCCAGAGACCCAGTACTTC. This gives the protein CASSSKLVPETQYF. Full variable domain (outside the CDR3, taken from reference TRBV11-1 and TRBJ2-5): EAEVAQSPRYKITEKSQAVAFWCDPISGHATLYWYRQILGQGPELLVQFQDESVVDDSQLPKDRFSAERLKGVDSTLKIQPAELGDSAMYLCASSSKLVPETQYFGPGTRLLVL.

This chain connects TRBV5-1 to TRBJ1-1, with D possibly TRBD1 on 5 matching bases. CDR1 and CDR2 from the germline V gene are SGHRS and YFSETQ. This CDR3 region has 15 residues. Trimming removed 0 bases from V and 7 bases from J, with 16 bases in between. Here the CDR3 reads CASSLGYKGPGEAFF. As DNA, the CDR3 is TGCGCCAGCAGCTTGGGGTACAAGGGGCCGGGTGAAGCTTTCTTT.

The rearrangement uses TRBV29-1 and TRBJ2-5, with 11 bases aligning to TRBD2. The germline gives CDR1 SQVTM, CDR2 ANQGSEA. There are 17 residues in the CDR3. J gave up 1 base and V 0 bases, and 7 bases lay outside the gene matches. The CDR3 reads CSVEDTSGSWIQETQYF. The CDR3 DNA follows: TGCAGCGTTGAAGATACTAGCGGGAGTTGGATCCAAGAGACCCAGTACTTC. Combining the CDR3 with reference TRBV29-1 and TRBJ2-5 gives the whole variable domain SAVISQKPSRDICQRGTSLTIQCQVDSQVTMMFWYRQQPGQSLTLIATANQGSEATYESGFVIDKFPISRPNLTFSTLTVSNMSPEDSSIYLCSVEDTSGSWIQETQYFGPGTRLLVL.

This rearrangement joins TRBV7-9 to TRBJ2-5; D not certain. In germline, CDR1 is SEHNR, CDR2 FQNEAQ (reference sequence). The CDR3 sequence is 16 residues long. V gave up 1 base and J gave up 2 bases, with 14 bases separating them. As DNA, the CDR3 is TGTGCCAGCAGCTTAGTTCCGGACGCTAAGCAAGAGACCCAGTACTTC. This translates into CASSLVPDAKQETQYF.

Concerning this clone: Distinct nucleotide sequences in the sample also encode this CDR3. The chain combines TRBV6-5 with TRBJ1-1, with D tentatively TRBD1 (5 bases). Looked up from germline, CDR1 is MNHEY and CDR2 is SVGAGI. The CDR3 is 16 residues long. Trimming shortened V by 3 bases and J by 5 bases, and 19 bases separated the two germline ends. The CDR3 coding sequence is TGTGCCAGCAGTTATTCCCCCCACGGGGCCGGGACTGAAGCTTTCTTT. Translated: CASSYSPHGAGTEAFF.